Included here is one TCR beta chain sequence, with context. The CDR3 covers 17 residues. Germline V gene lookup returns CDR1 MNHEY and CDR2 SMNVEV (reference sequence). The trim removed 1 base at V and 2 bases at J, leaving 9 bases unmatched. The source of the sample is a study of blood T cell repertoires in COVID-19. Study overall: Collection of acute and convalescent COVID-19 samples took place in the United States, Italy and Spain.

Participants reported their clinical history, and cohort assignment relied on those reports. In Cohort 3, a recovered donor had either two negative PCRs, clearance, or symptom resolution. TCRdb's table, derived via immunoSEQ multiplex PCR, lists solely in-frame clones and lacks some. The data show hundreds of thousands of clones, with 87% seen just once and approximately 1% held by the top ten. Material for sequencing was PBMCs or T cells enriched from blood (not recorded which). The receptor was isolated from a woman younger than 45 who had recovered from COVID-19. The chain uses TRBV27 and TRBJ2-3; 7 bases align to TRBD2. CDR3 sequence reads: CASSLYPTSPITDTQYF. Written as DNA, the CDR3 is TGTGCCAGCAGTTTATACCCGACTAGCCCCATCACAGATACGCAGTATTTT.